These 8 T cell receptor beta chains came from one sample sequenced in a study of blood T cells in healthy people across ages. Combining a sample-barcoded 5' primer with a J-beta primer mix, a second PCR ran for roughly 7 to 11 cycles. TCRdb fed the 5' RACE reads into MiXCR, producing one record per CDR3 protein. The data show roughly 1,800,000 distinct CDR3 sequences, 49% seen once. Sequencing was done on a sample of blood. The receptors come from a woman in her thirties or forties in good health.

This clonotype turned up a few times. The rearrangement joins TRBV20-1 to TRBJ2-3; tentative D call: TRBD2 (6 bases). Germline values: CDR1 DFQATT, CDR2 SNEGSKA (reference sequence). This CDR3 is built from 14 residues. The V and J ends lost 6 bases and 2 bases respectively, with 15 bases between them. In nucleotides, the CDR3 is TGCAGTGCCACGCTAGCTAGCGCCACAGATACGCAGTATTTT. This gives the protein CSATLASATDTQYF.

This sequence joins TRBV6-6 and TRBJ1-6; no definite D call. There are 15 residues in the CDR3. The germline V and J ends were trimmed by 2 bases and 0 bases, with 5 bases remaining between them. The germline V gene encodes CDR1 MNHNY and CDR2 SVGAGI (reference sequence). The CDR3 reads CASSYRSSYNSPLHF. In DNA, the CDR3 is TGTGCCAGCAGTTACCGGAGCTCCTATAATTCACCCCTCCACTTT.

The chain recombines TRBV20-1 with TRBJ2-4; 7 bases fit TRBD2. The V segment lost 3 bases and the J segment 1 base; nucleotides outside the gene matches: 6. CDR1 is DFQATT, CDR2 SNEGSKA, per germline (reference sequence). CDR3 length equals 15 residues. The CDR3 sequence: CSASTSDQAKNIQYF. CDR3 sequence (DNA): TGCAGTGCTAGTACTAGCGATCAGGCCAAAAACATTCAGTACTTC.

The chain couples TRBV6-5 to TRBJ2-7, with D possibly TRBD2 on 6 matching bases. The J call could be wrong; TRBJ2-5 is a better fit for the DNA end. CDR1 is MNHEY, CDR2 SVGAGI, per germline. This CDR3 comprises 15 residues. The CDR3 DNA reads as TGTGCCAGCAGGAACCCGGGGGATTTGGGGGAGACCCAGTACTTC. Protein sequence: CASRNPGDLGETQYF.

The V call is TRBV24-1, the J call TRBJ2-4, with 7 bases fitting TRBD1. The CDR3 is 12 residues long. Germline CDR1 and CDR2: KGHDR and SFDVKD. The V gene end was trimmed by 3 bases and the J gene end by 15 bases; junction bases not matched to a gene: 7. CDR3 sequence (DNA): TGTGCCACCAGTGATGCCGGGACAGTAGCGTACTTC. This translates into CATSDAGTVAYF.

The chain uses TRBV19 and TRBJ2-1; 7 nucleotides line up with TRBD2. The J call is uncertain, as TRBJ2-7 better fits the DNA end. CDR1 and CDR2 (germline): LNHDA, SQIVND (reference sequence). CDR3 length: 16 amino acids. For the CDR3, the DNA is TGTGCCAGTAGAGGTGCGGGGGTGAGCTCCTACAATGAGCAGTACTTC. Protein sequence: CASRGAGVSSYNEQYF.

The chain carries TRBV27 and TRBJ2-5; D might be TRBD2 (7 bases). V was trimmed by 4 bases and J by 1 base, leaving 19 bases between them. Germline lookup yields CDR1 MNHEY and CDR2 SMNVEV (reference sequence). This CDR3 region has 17 residues. The CDR3 DNA reads as TGTGCCAGCAGTTCGCGCTGGGGCGCGGGGGCCCAAGAGACCCAGTACTTC. Its protein is CASSSRWGAGAQETQYF.

Of note for this clonotype: The conserved phenylalanine or tryptophan is not found at the CDR3 terminus, so this likely reflects a read error. This chain joins TRBV4-1 and TRBJ2-5, with 8 positions matching TRBD1. Germline V CDR1 and CDR2: MGHRA, YSYEKL. The junction had 5 bases not matched to a gene; V was cut back by 0 bases and J by 5 bases. This CDR3 region has 15 residues. In DNA form, the CDR3 reads TGCGCCAGCAGCCAAGAGGACAGGGCCGGGGAGACCCAGTACCTC. Translated: CASSQEDRAGETQYL.